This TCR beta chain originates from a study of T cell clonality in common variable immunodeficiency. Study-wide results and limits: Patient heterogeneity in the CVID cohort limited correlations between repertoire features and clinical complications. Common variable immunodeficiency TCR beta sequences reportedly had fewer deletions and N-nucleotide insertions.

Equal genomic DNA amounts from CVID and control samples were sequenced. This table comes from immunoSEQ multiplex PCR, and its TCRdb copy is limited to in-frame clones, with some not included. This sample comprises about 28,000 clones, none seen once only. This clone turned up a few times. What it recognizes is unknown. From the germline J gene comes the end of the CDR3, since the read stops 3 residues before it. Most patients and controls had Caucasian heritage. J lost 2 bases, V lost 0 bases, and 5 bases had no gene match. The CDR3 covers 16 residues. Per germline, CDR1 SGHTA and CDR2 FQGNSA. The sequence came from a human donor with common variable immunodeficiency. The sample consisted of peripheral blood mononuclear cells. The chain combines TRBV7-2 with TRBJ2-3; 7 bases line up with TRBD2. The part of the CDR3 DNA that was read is TGTGCCAGCAGCTTAGCCTCAGCGGGGACCACAGATACG. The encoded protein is CASSLASAGTTDT. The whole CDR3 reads CASSLASAGTTDTQYF.